The 5 T cell receptor beta chains given below trace back to one sample, sequenced in a study of brain T cells in children with intractable seizures. Method: immunoSEQ multiplex PCR; TCRdb's copy keeps in-frame clones and lacks some. Here the sample spans 340,000 or so clones, roughly 93% being singletons. Documented time point: blood from clinic visit 5 months post-surgery; TSC patient then seizure free. The starting material was peripheral blood, obtained roughly 5 months after surgery. The receptors originated from a boy under two years old with tuberous sclerosis and intractable seizures.

The chain joins TRBV14 to TRBJ1-4, with D uncertain. The V gene's germline CDR1 is SGHDN and CDR2 FVKESK. V was trimmed by 5 bases and J by 5 bases, leaving 12 bases between them. The CDR3 has 14 residues. CDR3 residues: CASSFRAGNEKLFF. DNA of the CDR3: TGTGCCAGCAGCTTCCGGGCCGGGAATGAAAAACTGTTTTTT.

The chain combines TRBV7-9 with TRBJ1-3; tentatively, D is TRBD1 (5 bases). Trimming removed 5 bases from V and 8 bases from J, with 13 bases in between. The CDR3 is 13 amino acids. Germline V gene sequence: CDR1 SEHNR, CDR2 FQNEAQ (reference sequence). The CDR3 loop reads CASSPGGLDTIYF. CDR3 nucleotides: TGTGCCAGCAGCCCCGGGGGGTTAGACACCATATATTTT.

This clone was recorded once. The chain couples TRBV6-4 to TRBJ1-6, with 9 bases matching TRBD1. The CDR3 totals 14 residues. Germline assignment: CDR1 MRHNA and CDR2 SNTAGT. The junction had 4 bases not matched to a gene; V was cut back by 6 bases and J by 7 bases. The CDR3 here is CASRWTGENSPLHF. CDR3 in DNA: TGTGCCAGCAGGTGGACAGGGGAGAATTCACCCCTCCACTTT.

The gene calls are TRBV27 and TRBJ1-5; D unresolved. V was pared by 10 bases and J by 0 bases, with 10 bases between. The CDR3 covers 13 residues. Germline CDR1 and CDR2: MNHEY and SMNVEV (reference sequence). The CDR3 DNA sequence: TGTGCCATCCGGTTGTATAGCAATCAGCCCCAGCATTTT. Encoded protein: CAIRLYSNQPQHF.

The chain uses TRBV7-2 and TRBJ2-7; perhaps TRBD2 as D (6 bases). Germline V lookup: CDR1 SGHTA, CDR2 FQGNSA. There are 12 residues in the CDR3. Trimming took off 9 bases at V and 4 bases at J, with 13 bases between the two ends. The CDR3 sequence is CASSETRYEQYF. CDR3 nucleotide sequence: TGTGCCAGTTCGGAGACTAGGTACGAGCAGTACTTC. Based on the CDR3 plus reference TRBV7-2 and TRBJ2-7, the full variable domain is GAGVSQSPSNKVTEKGKDVELRCDPISGHTALYWYRQSLGQGLEFLIYFQGNSAPDKSGLPSDRFSAERTGGSVSTLTIQRTQQEDSAVYLCASSETRYEQYFGPGTRLTVT.